The source of this T cell receptor beta chain is a study of T cell changes during pregnancy in multiple sclerosis. The CDR3 consists of 13 residues. Germline V gives CDR1 MNHEY, CDR2 SMNVEV (reference sequence). V lost 7 bases to trimming and J lost 3 bases, with 12 bases between them. Sequencing used immunoSEQ multiplex PCR; TCRdb keeps in-frame clones, though not all of them. The sample shows approximately 60,000 clones, under 95% of them seen only once. Material: CD8+ T cells from peripheral blood mononuclear cells, obtained in the third trimester of pregnancy. The source of this sequence is a female donor with multiple sclerosis, enrolled in a pregnancy study. This chain uses TRBV27 with TRBJ2-5; D not resolved. The CDR3 DNA reads as TGTGCCAGCATGGCTCCCCCCGAAGAGACCCAGTACTTC. It specifies CASMAPPEETQYF.